This T cell receptor (beta chain) came from a study of patients and donors after allogeneic stem cell transplantation. MiXCR, run by TCRdb on the RT-PCR reads, gives a single entry per CDR3 protein. The table lists about 960,000 distinct CDR3 sequences, 15% to 20% of them singletons. Source material: blood, either unsorted or a sorted T cell fraction (not recorded which). The TCR sequence derives from a human donor who was either an allogeneic HSCT recipient or a stem cell or donor lymphocyte infusion donor (not recorded which). It is not recorded whose cells these are; they may come from a transplant donor.

The CDR3: CASSQDFKGQADYGYTF. In DNA form, the CDR3 reads TGCGCCAGCAGCCAAGATTTTAAGGGGCAGGCAGACTATGGCTACACCTTC. The V call is TRBV4-3, the J call TRBJ1-2; TRBD1 might be the D (5 bases). The CDR3 length is 17 residues. Deletions cut 0 bases from V and 3 bases from J, with 17 bases between. CDR1 is LGHNA and CDR2 is YSLEER in the germline V gene.